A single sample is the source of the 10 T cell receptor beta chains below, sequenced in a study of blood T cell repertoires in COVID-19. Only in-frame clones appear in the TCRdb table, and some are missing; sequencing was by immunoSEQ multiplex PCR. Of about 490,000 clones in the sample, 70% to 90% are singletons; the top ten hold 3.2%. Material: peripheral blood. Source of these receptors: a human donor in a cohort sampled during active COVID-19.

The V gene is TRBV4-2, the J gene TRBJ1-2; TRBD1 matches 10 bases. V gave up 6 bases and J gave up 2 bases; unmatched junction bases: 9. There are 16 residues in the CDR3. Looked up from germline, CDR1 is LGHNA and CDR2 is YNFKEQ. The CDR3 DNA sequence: TGTGCCAGCAGGGTGGACAGGGGGTCGACGAACTATGGCTACACCTTC. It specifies CASRVDRGSTNYGYTF.

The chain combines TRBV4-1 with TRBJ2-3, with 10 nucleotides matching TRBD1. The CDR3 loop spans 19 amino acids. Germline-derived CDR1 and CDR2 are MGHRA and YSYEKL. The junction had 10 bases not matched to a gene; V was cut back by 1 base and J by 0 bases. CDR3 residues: CASSQGAGTGAGSTDTQYF. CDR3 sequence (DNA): TGCGCCAGCAGCCAAGGTGCAGGGACAGGGGCGGGTAGCACAGATACGCAGTATTTT.

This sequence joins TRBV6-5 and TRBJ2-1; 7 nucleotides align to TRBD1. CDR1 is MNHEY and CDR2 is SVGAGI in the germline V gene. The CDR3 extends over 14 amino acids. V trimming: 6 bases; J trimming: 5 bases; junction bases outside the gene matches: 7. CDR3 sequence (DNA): TGTGCCAGCAGATCGGGACAGACCGACAATGAGCAGTTCTTC. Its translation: CASRSGQTDNEQFF.

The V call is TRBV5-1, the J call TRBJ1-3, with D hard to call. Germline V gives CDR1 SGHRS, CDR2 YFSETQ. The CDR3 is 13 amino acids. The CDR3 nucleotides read TGCGCTACAAAACCCGAGGGTGGAAACACCATATATTTT. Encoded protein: CATKPEGGNTIYF.

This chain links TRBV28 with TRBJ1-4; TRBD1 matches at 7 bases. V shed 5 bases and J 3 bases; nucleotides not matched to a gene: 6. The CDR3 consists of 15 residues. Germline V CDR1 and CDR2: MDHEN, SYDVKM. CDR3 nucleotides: TGTGCCAGCAGTGTGACAGGGCGACCTAATGAAAAACTGTTTTTT. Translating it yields CASSVTGRPNEKLFF.

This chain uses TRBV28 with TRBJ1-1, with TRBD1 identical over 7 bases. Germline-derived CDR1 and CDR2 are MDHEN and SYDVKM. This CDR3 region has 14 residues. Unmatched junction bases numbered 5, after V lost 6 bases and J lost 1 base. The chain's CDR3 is CASSRQGSNTEAFF. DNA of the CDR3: TGTGCCAGCAGCCGACAGGGTTCGAACACTGAAGCTTTCTTT.

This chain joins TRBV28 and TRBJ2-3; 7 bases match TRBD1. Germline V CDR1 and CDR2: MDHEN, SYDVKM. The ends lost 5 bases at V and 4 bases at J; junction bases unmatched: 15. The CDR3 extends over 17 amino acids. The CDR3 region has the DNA TGTGCCAGCAGTCCGCATTCCGGGACAGAATCTTCAGATACGCAGTATTTT. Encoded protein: CASSPHSGTESSDTQYF.

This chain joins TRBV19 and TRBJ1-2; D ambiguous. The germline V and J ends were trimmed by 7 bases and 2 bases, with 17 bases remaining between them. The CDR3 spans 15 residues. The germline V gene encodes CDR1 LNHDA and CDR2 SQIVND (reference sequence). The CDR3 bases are TGTGCCAGTACCCCGGGGAGTCGACAAAACTATGGCTACACCTTC. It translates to CASTPGSRQNYGYTF.

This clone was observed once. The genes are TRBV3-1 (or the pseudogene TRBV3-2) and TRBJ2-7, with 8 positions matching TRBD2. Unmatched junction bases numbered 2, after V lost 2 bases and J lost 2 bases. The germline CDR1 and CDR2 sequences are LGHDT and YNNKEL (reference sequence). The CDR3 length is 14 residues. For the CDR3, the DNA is TGTGCCAGCAGCCAAACTAGCGGAACCTACGAGCAGTACTTC. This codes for CASSQTSGTYEQYF.

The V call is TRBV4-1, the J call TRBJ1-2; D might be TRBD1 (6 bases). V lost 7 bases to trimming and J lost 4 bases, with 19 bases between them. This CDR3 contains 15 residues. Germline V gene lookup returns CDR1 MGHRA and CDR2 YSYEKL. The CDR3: CASMPVDRQPYGYTF. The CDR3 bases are TGCGCCAGCATGCCTGTTGACAGGCAACCCTATGGCTACACCTTC.